This TCR beta chain was identified in a study of radiation and T cells in renal cell carcinoma. Time point specified: blood 4 weeks post-SBRT, at nephrectomy. Treatment denoted: 15 Gy SBRT to primary tumor, nephrectomy 4 weeks later. Nephrectomy followed 15 Gy stereotactic body radiation by 4 weeks. The study's findings and limits: In blood, top tumor clones expanded by 2 weeks, shrinking by 4.

CDR3 size: 13 residues. Looked up from germline, CDR1 is SGHTA and CDR2 is FQGNSA. Between the trimmed V and J ends, which lost 3 bases and 10 bases, there was a span of 15 bases. With respect to this clone: Its antigen remains unknown.

Sequencing was performed with immunoSEQ multiplex PCR; in TCRdb, only in-frame clones are kept and a portion is missing. The top ten clones hold less than 20% of a sample with 120,000 to 150,000 clones, 86% of them seen once. This sequence originates from a woman aged 45-65 years with renal cell carcinoma. Here the sequenced sample was blood, taken from a patient whose treatment included radiotherapy and nephrectomy. The rearrangement links TRBV7-2 to TRBJ1-2; D gene uncertain. The CDR3 is CASSLGHLPLYTF. The CDR3 DNA reads as TGTGCCAGCAGCTTGGGTCACCTACCTCTCTACACCTTC.